This record looks at one T cell receptor (beta chain) sequence and its context. The antigen is not known. Naive CD8 cells lacked CD45RO, underwent positive selection for CCR7 and left out terminally differentiated effector memory CD45RA+ cells. Donors, healthy HIV-negative adults, lacked recent acute infections or vaccinations. These data belong to a study of shared clonotypes between healthy human individuals. The protocol was immunoSEQ multiplex PCR, while the TCRdb copy is restricted to in-frame clones and leaves out a portion. The sample has over 2,000,000 clones, about 93% seen once. The study's findings and limits: When naive CD4 clonotypes were compared across several donors, about 4.9% were shared.

The TCR sequence derives from a man aged 18 to 30 in good health. Some clones in this sample may be carry-over from other donors' samples. The sequenced material came from naive CD8+ T cells from PBMCs.

CDR3 sequence: CASSYSTDSHGYTF. As DNA, the CDR3 is TGTGCCAGCAGTTACTCGACGGACAGCCATGGCTACACCTTC. The V gene is TRBV6-6, the J gene TRBJ1-2, with D maybe TRBD1 (6 bases). Per the germline V gene, CDR1 is MNHNY and CDR2 is SVGAGI (reference sequence). The CDR3 sequence is 14 residues long. V shed 0 bases and J shed 6 bases, with 11 bases lying between them.